This entry describes one TCR beta chain. Its antigen is still unknown. No base-level quality is on record; no much larger clone is a single base apart. Reading the germline V gene gives CDR1 SGHNT and CDR2 YENEEA. Here V drops 3 bases and J drops 3 bases, and the junction holds 6 bases not matched to any gene. The CDR3, cysteine through phenylalanine, is 15 amino acids long. This entry keeps only the CDR3 DNA: 45 bases, framed from base 1. This sample is part of a study of T cell responses to AZD1222 COVID-19 vaccine (dated by TCRdb to 2020 to 2022). With regard to the full study: TCR sequencing was performed for roughly 250 trial participants, of whom around 210 were given two doses of AZD1222 and approximately 25 were given two doses of MenACWY control vaccine. Enrollment into the trials was organized by age into subgroups of 18-55, 56-69 and 70-plus years, and those subgroups contained about 150, 27 and 61 TCR-sequenced participants, respectively.

Interpreted using the paper, the time point label stands for: about 28 days (+/-7) after the second vaccine dose. AZD1222 recipients given second doses at about 4 weeks or at about 12 weeks were pooled, since spike-specific TCR depth and breadth were not found to differ between the two schedules. Vaccinee samples were obtained from the UK trials COV001 and COV002, which included a single-blind randomized controlled phase 2/3 trial of AZD1222 (ChAdOx1 nCoV-19) in healthy adults. For TCRbeta chain sequencing, PBMC samples were collected from trial participants at day 0 and at day 28 after the second dose. The CDR3 regions of human TCRbeta chains were analyzed by immunosequencing. As for how the authors treated the data: TCRs in the repertoires were matched against a reference library of SARS-CoV-2-specific TCRs that had been generated with the MIRA antigen-specificity platform. Breadth was defined as the fraction of unique TCRs that were SARS-CoV-2-associated, and depth was defined as the fraction of total T cells that were SARS-CoV-2-associated. Using the MIRA data, each spike-specific TCR was mapped to the spike region that the TCR reacts to and placed in a CD4 or CD8 class. Log10-transformed breadth and depth values were compared by one-way ANOVA with Sidak's multiple comparisons tests. TCRdb mirrors the immuneACCESS table, restricted to in-frame sequences. Some clones are absent from its copies; in checked studies, under half trace to an unresolved V gene, and the reason for the others is unknown. V and J calls plus clone size are reproduced from that table; the DNA served to infer D and trimming. For this sample there are fewer than 85,000 clones; more than 75% appear just once. The ten largest clones add up to about 17% of the sample.

Summary of the overall study and its limitations: No day 14 peak-response samples were available, so repertoires were characterized only after the peak T cell response. The whole spike protein was spanned by vaccine-associated CD4 TCRs, and dominant responses were seen in regions 160-218 and 743-854. Conclusions about previously exposed vaccinees are limited, since just a handful of AZD1222 recipients were seropositive for SARS-CoV-2 at baseline. Nearly half of unique spike-specific TCRs reportedly recognized epitopes outside regions mutated in the B.1.351 and B.1.1.7 variants. Participants were mostly white British, with more females than males. The authors suggested clonal diversity may have been underestimated. The 56-69-year group was small, and its depth increase did not reach significance, likely because of low power. Spike-specific TCR breadth and depth rose significantly after two AZD1222 doses compared with day 0 and with MenACWY recipients.

The source was peripheral blood, collected 28 days after the second AZD1222 dose. The sequence joins TRBV11-3 to TRBJ2-5; 8 bases in the middle match TRBD2. The receptor was derived from an adult who received the AZD1222 COVID-19 vaccine. The CDR3 reads CASSFSPGGKETQYF. The DNA reads TGTGCCAGCAGCTTCTCTCCGGGGGGGAAAGAGACCCAGTACTTC.